This T cell receptor (beta chain) was obtained from a study of OX40 agonist ivuxolimab in advanced cancers. Overall study: Ivuxolimab, an agonist antibody against OX40 (CD134), was given to patients. The patients received ivuxolimab by intravenous route every 2 weeks at 0.01 to 10 mg/kg. Study observations and caveats: Some patients without response likewise showed low normalized clonal expansion.

Germline CDR1 is SGHTA and CDR2 is FQGNSA. The CDR3 totals 19 residues. The V gene end was trimmed by 0 bases and the J gene end by 1 base; junction bases not matched to a gene: 9. Baseline, cycle 4 day 1, and cycle 7 day 1 were the blood sampling points. Using immunoSEQ multiplex PCR, the repertoire was profiled, and TCRdb retains in-frame clones only, with some absent. The profile shows tens of thousands of clones, 70% to 90% of them singletons. As regards this clone: Antigen specificity is unknown.

This material consisted of CD4+ or CD8+ T cells sorted from blood, taken in a trial of the OX40 agonist ivuxolimab. The chain carries TRBV7-2 and TRBJ2-1; TRBD2 matches 10 bases. The sequence came from an adult with an advanced solid tumor such as melanoma, head and neck, liver or kidney cancer. CDR3 DNA sequence: TGTGCCAGCAGCTTAGCCCCAGCGGGAGGGCCAATATCCTACAATGAGCAGTTCTTC. This encodes CASSLAPAGGPISYNEQFF.